A single sample is the source of the 32 T cell receptor beta chains below, sequenced in a study of T cells after yellow fever vaccination. TCRdb called the 5' RACE reads again in MiXCR, with one record for every CDR3 protein. The sample carries roughly 6,100 distinct CDR3 sequences, about 6.3% recorded once. Sample: PBMCs, either bulk or a sorted T-cell subset (CD4+, CD8+, memory, or dextramer-sorted; not recorded which), taken approximately 15 days after the first yellow fever vaccination. These receptors all stem from a man aged 18 to 29 who received the YFV17D yellow fever vaccine.

This clonotype was observed at least ten times. CDR3 in DNA: TGTGCCAGCAGCCAGACAGGGGGCGGCTATGGCTACACCTTC. Its translation is CASSQTGGGYGYTF. The genes are TRBV12-3 or TRBV12-4 and TRBJ1-2; 10 nucleotides align to TRBD1. The CDR3 consists of 14 residues. V lost 6 bases to trimming and J lost 4 bases; unmatched junction nucleotides: 5.

This clonotype was seen at least ten times. This chain uses TRBV20-1 with TRBJ1-2; perhaps TRBD1 as D (6 bases). CDR3 length: 14 amino acids. With 0 bases removed from V and 8 bases from J, the gap between germline ends came to 16 bases. Looked up from germline, CDR1 is DFQATT and CDR2 is SNEGSKA (reference sequence). CDR3 nucleotides: TGCAGTGCTAGAGATCCCCGCAGGGGAGAAGGCTACACCTTC. This translates into CSARDPRRGEGYTF.

Sample share makes this clonotype medium-sized. J is TRBJ1-4 and V is TRBV7-8; D is uncertain. The length of the CDR3 is 11 residues. Germline assignment: CDR1 SGHVS and CDR2 FQNEAQ. The germline V and J ends were trimmed by 3 bases and 8 bases, with 4 bases remaining between them. The CDR3 sequence is CASSFGEKLFF. The CDR3 DNA sequence: TGTGCCAGCAGCTTTGGGGAAAAACTGTTTTTT.

This clonotype was counted ten times or more. The rearrangement links TRBV5-6 to TRBJ2-2; the D is unclear. From germline, CDR1 is SGHDT and CDR2 YYEEEE. The CDR3 extends over 19 amino acids. The V gene lost 0 bases and the J gene lost 0 bases, with 18 bases spanning the gap. CDR3 residues: CASSLVGSTKLTNTGELFF. DNA of the CDR3: TGTGCCAGCAGCTTGGTGGGCAGTACTAAACTTACGAACACCGGGGAGCTGTTTTTT.

This clonotype was seen many times. The V call is TRBV5-1, the J call TRBJ2-3; TRBD2 matches at 16 bases. The V and J ends lost 4 bases and 5 bases, in that order; junction bases with no gene match: 7. CDR3 length: 17 amino acids. Germline CDR1 reads SGHRS; CDR2 reads YFSETQ. CDR3 DNA: TGCGCCAGCAGCGCCGGGACTAGCGGGGGGGCGATAGATACGCAGTATTTT. Its translation: CASSAGTSGGAIDTQYF. The full variable domain, rest sourced from reference TRBV5-1 and TRBJ2-3, is KAGVTQTPRYLIKTRGQQVTLSCSPISGHRSVSWYQQTPGQGLQFLFEYFSETQRNKGNFPGRFSGRQFSNSRSEMNVSTLELGDSALYLCASSAGTSGGAIDTQYFGPGTRLTVL.

This clonotype was recorded at least ten times. The chain has TRBV20-1 and TRBJ2-5; 7 positions agree with TRBD1. Losses at the gene ends were 6 bases for V and 2 bases for J; bases not matched to a gene: 3. Germline CDR1 is DFQATT and CDR2 is SNEGSKA (reference sequence). CDR3 length equals 12 residues. The CDR3 bases are TGCAGTGCCGGACAGGCACAAGAGACCCAGTACTTC. Residues: CSAGQAQETQYF.

This clonotype has at least ten counts. The CDR3 nucleotides are TGCGCCAGCAGCCCACGGGATCTGGCGGGGGGCACCGGGGAGCTGTTTTTT. Translation gives CASSPRDLAGGTGELFF. V gene TRBV4-1 combines with J gene TRBJ2-2, with 8 bases identical to TRBD2. V shed 4 bases and J 4 bases; nucleotides not matched to a gene: 11. The germline gives CDR1 MGHRA, CDR2 YSYEKL. There are 17 residues in the CDR3.

The table lists this clonotype with many counts. This chain links TRBV7-7 with TRBJ2-5; 11 bases fit TRBD2. The CDR3 is 17 amino acids. The V and J ends lost 1 base and 5 bases, in that order; junction bases with no gene match: 9. CDR1 SSHAT and CDR2 FNYEAQ come from the germline V gene (reference sequence). The chain's CDR3 is CASSLDSGGALTETQYF. The CDR3 DNA follows: TGTGCCAGCAGCTTAGATAGCGGGGGGGCCCTAACGGAGACCCAGTACTTC.

This clonotype was observed at least ten times. The chain is built from TRBV12-3 or TRBV12-4 and TRBJ2-7; possible D gene TRBD1, 6 bases. The ends were cut back, 3 bases at V and 2 bases at J, with 8 bases in the middle. The length of the CDR3 is 13 residues. CDR3 sequence: CASSFAGAYEQYF. The CDR3 DNA is TGTGCCAGCAGTTTTGCAGGGGCCTACGAGCAGTACTTC.

This clonotype has at least ten counts. The V gene is TRBV9, the J gene TRBJ1-6; D remains unclear. V lost 0 bases and J 4 bases, leaving 14 bases between the germline ends. This CDR3 spans 17 amino acids. Germline CDR1 SGDLS, CDR2 YYNGEE. In DNA, the CDR3 is TGTGCCAGCAGCGTAGGCGGGTTATCCAGATATAATTCACCCCTCCACTTT. Its translation is CASSVGGLSRYNSPLHF.

This clonotype was counted at least ten times. The rearrangement joins TRBV7-2 to TRBJ1-2, with no clear D. This CDR3 comprises 14 residues. Trimming left V 1 base short and J 5 bases short, with 11 bases between. Germline CDR1 SGHTA, CDR2 FQGNSA. The CDR3 loop is CASSLDQSVYGYTF. The CDR3 DNA sequence: TGTGCCAGCAGCTTAGATCAATCAGTATATGGCTACACCTTC.

This clonotype has a count of ten or more. J is TRBJ2-3 and V is TRBV24-1; 13 bases are a match to TRBD2. The CDR3 sequence is 16 residues long. V was clipped by 11 bases and J by 0 bases; unmatched bases: 7. CDR1 and CDR2 from the germline V gene are KGHDR and SFDVKD. As DNA, the CDR3 is TGTGCCATGGGGACTAGCGGGGATACTAGCACAGATACGCAGTATTTT. Translation: CAMGTSGDTSTDTQYF.

This clonotype was recorded at least ten times. The gene calls are TRBV7-2 and TRBJ1-4, with TRBD1 matching over 9 bases. Germline values: CDR1 SGHTA, CDR2 FQGNSA. V was clipped by 5 bases and J by 8 bases; unmatched bases: 9. This CDR3 is built from 15 residues. The DNA of the CDR3 is TGTGCCAGCAGCGATGTGGGGACAGGGACCGAAAAACTGTTTTTT. Protein product: CASSDVGTGTEKLFF.

This clonotype was seen at least ten times. The chain combines TRBV11-1 with TRBJ2-3; 8 bases agree with TRBD1. Germline CDR1 and CDR2: SGHAT and FQDESV (reference sequence). This CDR3 has 15 residues. V lost 2 bases and J lost 6; bases outside the gene matches: 7. The chain's CDR3 is CASSLPRGLGDTQYF. In DNA form, the CDR3 reads TGTGCCAGCAGCTTACCCAGGGGGCTTGGGGATACGCAGTATTTT. The complete variable domain, with remaining parts taken from reference TRBV11-1 and TRBJ2-3, reads EAEVAQSPRYKITEKSQAVAFWCDPISGHATLYWYRQILGQGPELLVQFQDESVVDDSQLPKDRFSAERLKGVDSTLKIQPAELGDSAMYLCASSLPRGLGDTQYFGPGTRLTVL.

At least ten counts were recorded for this clonotype. The chain links TRBV7-6 to TRBJ2-7; 7 bases match TRBD1. Trimming cost V 1 base and J 2 bases; bases outside gene matches: 2. The CDR3 has 14 amino acids. The germline V gene has CDR1 SGHVS and CDR2 FNYEAQ. Written as DNA, the CDR3 is TGTGCCAGCAGCTTAGGAACAGGGGCCTACGAGCAGTACTTC. It specifies CASSLGTGAYEQYF.

This clonotype was recorded once. A clone one base away is much larger, so this may be a read error. This rearrangement joins TRBV5-1 to TRBJ2-5; D unclear. This CDR3 spans 13 amino acids. Germline CDR1 SGHRS, CDR2 YFSETQ. The CDR3 DNA is TGCACCAGCAGCTTGAAACCCGGGGAGACCCAGTACTTC. Encoded protein: CTSSLKPGETQYF.

There are many counts of this clonotype. This chain links TRBV5-5 with TRBJ2-4; the match to TRBD1 covers 7 bases. Germline V gene lookup returns CDR1 SGHKS and CDR2 YYEKEE (reference sequence). The CDR3 is 16 amino acids. The trim removed 4 bases at V and 3 bases at J, leaving 10 bases unmatched. The CDR3 bases are TGTGCCAGCAGCCAAGGGGGCTCGTACGACAAAAACATTCAGTACTTC. As protein: CASSQGGSYDKNIQYF. Drawing the rest from reference TRBV5-5 and TRBJ2-4, the complete variable domain is DAGVTQSPTHLIKTRGQQVTLRCSPISGHKSVSWYQQVLGQGPQFIFQYYEKEERGRGNFPDRFSARQFPNYSSELNVNALLLGDSALYLCASSQGGSYDKNIQYFGAGTRLSVL.

Of note for this clonotype: A much larger clone differs from this one at a single base, so this may be a read error. The chain carries TRBV20-1 and TRBJ1-6, with 10 bases matching TRBD1. CDR1 is DFQATT, CDR2 SNEGSKA, per germline (reference sequence). The CDR3 is made up of 16 amino acids. The CDR3 DNA reads as TGCTGTGCCGTGAGAATCGGGACAGGGGAGGATTCACCCCTCCACTTT. Its translation is CCAVRIGTGEDSPLHF.

In its sample, this clonotype is medium-sized. The germline gene is not matched at one end of the junction; a read error may be the cause. This chain connects TRBV7-7 to TRBJ2-2, with 8 bases that match TRBD2. Per germline, CDR1 SSHAT and CDR2 FNYEAQ (reference sequence). CDR3 length equals 16 residues. CDR3 nucleotides: TGTGCTAGCAGCTTAGCGGGGTCAGAGAACACCGGGGAGCTGTTTTTT. This codes for CASSLAGSENTGELFF. Based on the CDR3 plus reference TRBV7-7 and TRBJ2-2, the full variable domain is GAGVSQSPRYKVTKRGQDVTLRCDPISSHATLYWYQQALGQGPEFLTYFNYEAQPDKSGLPSDRFSAERPEGSISTLTIQRTEQRDSAMYRCASSLAGSENTGELFFGEGSRLTVL.

In its sample, this clonotype was seen many times. The CDR3 spells CASSLEGGPGVSGYTF. DNA for the CDR3: TGTGCCAGCAGCTTAGAAGGGGGCCCCGGCGTAAGTGGCTACACCTTC. The rearrangement uses TRBV11-2 and TRBJ1-2; 7 bases line up with TRBD1. The trim removed 0 bases at V and 7 bases at J, leaving 11 bases unmatched. The germline V gene encodes CDR1 SGHAT and CDR2 FQNNGV. The CDR3 spans 16 residues.

This clonotype was recorded at least ten times. The genes are TRBV6-5 and TRBJ2-3; D possibly uses TRBD1 or TRBD2 (5 bases each). The CDR3 is 16 residues long. Germline V gives CDR1 MNHEY, CDR2 SVGAGI. V was shortened by 0 bases and J by 8 bases, with 18 bases between the two germline ends. CDR3: CASSYSRGGTWGTQYF. Here the CDR3 DNA reads TGTGCCAGCAGTTACTCGAGAGGTGGGACCTGGGGTACGCAGTATTTT.

V is TRBV5-1 and J is TRBJ1-2, with 8 bases that match TRBD1. The CDR3 totals 14 residues. Germline CDR1 SGHRS, CDR2 YFSETQ. V gave up 4 bases and J gave up 10 bases; unmatched junction bases: 12. The CDR3: CASSRRDRSLYYTF. The CDR3 DNA reads as TGCGCCAGCAGCCGGAGGGACAGGTCCCTTTACTACACCTTC. Combining the CDR3 with reference TRBV5-1 and TRBJ1-2 gives the whole variable domain KAGVTQTPRYLIKTRGQQVTLSCSPISGHRSVSWYQQTPGQGLQFLFEYFSETQRNKGNFPGRFSGRQFSNSRSEMNVSTLELGDSALYLCASSRRDRSLYYTFGSGTRLTVV.

This clonotype was detected ten times or more. The rearrangement uses TRBV15 and TRBJ1-2, with TRBD1 identical over 7 bases. The V gene end was trimmed by 5 bases and the J gene end by 6 bases; junction bases not matched to a gene: 18. The germline gives CDR1 LNHNV, CDR2 YYDKDF (reference sequence). This CDR3 contains 17 residues. In DNA, the CDR3 is TGTGCCACCAGCGATGGGCTCCAGGGGGTCGTTCTGGATGGCTACACCTTC. It codes for CATSDGLQGVVLDGYTF.

This clonotype was detected ten times or more. The chain links TRBV12-3 or TRBV12-4 to TRBJ2-7, with D possibly matching TRBD1 (5 bases). V lost 9 bases to trimming and J lost 3 bases, with 15 bases between them. The CDR3 runs 13 residues. The CDR3 DNA follows: TGTGCCAGTAGTCTTTGGACACACTACGAGCAGTACTTC. Its protein product is CASSLWTHYEQYF.

In this sample, this clonotype is medium-sized. The chain joins TRBV20-1 to TRBJ2-1; TRBD1 matches at 7 bases. V trimming: 5 bases; J trimming: 7 bases; junction bases outside the gene matches: 5. Germline V gene sequence: CDR1 DFQATT, CDR2 SNEGSKA (reference sequence). This CDR3 is 12 amino acids long. CDR3 bases: TGCAGTGCTGGGGACAGTGTGAATGAGCAGTTCTTC. Residues: CSAGDSVNEQFF.

This clonotype occurred many times. This rearrangement joins TRBV4-2 to TRBJ2-7, with a weak D call TRBD2 (7 bases). The length of the CDR3 is 16 residues. Trimming stripped 0 bases from V and 5 bases from J, with 17 bases between. From germline, CDR1 is LGHNA and CDR2 YNFKEQ. This CDR3 is CASSQDWGGLLNEQYF. The CDR3 DNA follows: TGTGCCAGCAGCCAAGATTGGGGGGGCCTGTTAAACGAGCAGTACTTC.

This clonotype was seen a handful of times. The chain recombines TRBV29-1 with TRBJ2-6; 8 positions agree with TRBD1. CDR3 length equals 17 residues. V was pared by 4 bases and J by 4 bases, with 12 bases of the junction left unmatched. CDR1 and CDR2 from the germline V gene are SQVTM and ANQGSEA. The CDR3 is CSVGGQGEWLGANVLTF. The CDR3 DNA reads as TGCAGCGTTGGAGGACAGGGTGAATGGTTGGGGGCCAACGTCCTGACTTTC.

This clonotype was seen ten or more times. V usage is TRBV5-6 and J usage is TRBJ2-7; D call uncertain. The V end lost 2 bases, the J end lost 2 bases, and 11 bases lay between the germline ends. CDR1 SGHDT and CDR2 YYEEEE come from the germline V gene. The CDR3 has 14 residues. The CDR3 DNA reads TGTGCCAGCAGCTTCGGTCACGGGCCCTACGAGCAGTACTTC. Amino acid sequence: CASSFGHGPYEQYF.

This clonotype came up many times. This chain links TRBV4-1 with TRBJ1-5; D remains unclear. Germline lookup yields CDR1 MGHRA and CDR2 YSYEKL. The CDR3 loop spans 15 amino acids. Trimming pared 3 bases from V and 0 bases from J, leaving 9 bases between. Here the CDR3 DNA reads TGCGCCAGCAGCCAGAGACACGTTAGCAATCAGCCCCAGCATTTT. This sequence encodes CASSQRHVSNQPQHF.

This clonotype was recorded many times. The chain joins TRBV10-3 to TRBJ2-5; D is undetermined. Trimming left V 3 bases short and J 5 bases short, with 13 bases between. Germline V gives CDR1 ENHRY, CDR2 SYGVKD. The CDR3 is 14 residues long. CDR3 loop: CAISDYWGRETQYF. In DNA form, the CDR3 reads TGTGCCATCAGTGATTATTGGGGTAGGGAGACCCAGTACTTC.

This clonotype occurred many times. The chain combines TRBV12-3 or TRBV12-4 with TRBJ2-3, with 8 bases identical to TRBD2. This CDR3 has 16 residues. Trimming cost V 2 bases and J 3 bases; bases outside gene matches: 7. The DNA of the CDR3 is TGTGCCAGCAGTTTACCTAGCGGGCAAATAACAGATACGCAGTATTTT. Translating it yields CASSLPSGQITDTQYF.

This clonotype was seen many times. V usage is TRBV19 and J usage is TRBJ2-1; D gene ambiguous. The CDR3 totals 15 residues. The V gene lost 5 bases and the J gene lost 0 bases, with 11 bases spanning the gap. Germline lookup yields CDR1 LNHDA and CDR2 SQIVND (reference sequence). The CDR3 bases are TGTGCCAGTAGTGCGACCTCAAGCTCCTACAATGAGCAGTTCTTC. It encodes CASSATSSSYNEQFF. The whole variable domain, remainder taken from reference TRBV19 and TRBJ2-1, is DGGITQSPKYLFRKEGQNVTLSCEQNLNHDAMYWYRQDPGQGLRLIYYSQIVNDFQKGDIAEGYSVSREKKESFPLTVTSAQKNPTAFYLCASSATSSSYNEQFFGPGTRLTVL.